These 31 T cell receptor beta chains share one sample of origin, sequenced in a study of cytomegalovirus exposure and HLA in healthy donors. The primer mix had 60 Vbeta and 13 Jbeta primers. Sequencing was performed with immunoSEQ multiplex PCR; in TCRdb, only in-frame clones are kept and a portion is missing. The table includes under 250,000 clones, approximately 88% detected once. The sample consisted of PBMCs. These receptors were collected from a boy aged 2 to 10 in good health and CMV-seronegative.

The chain uses TRBV4-1 and TRBJ2-5; 13 bases map to TRBD2. The CDR3 runs 16 residues. After removal of 4 bases from V and 2 bases from J, the junction contained 4 bases not matched to a gene. Germline CDR1 is MGHRA and CDR2 is YSYEKL. The CDR3 region has the DNA TGCGCCAGCAGCCTTTCACTAGCGGGGGGGCAAGAGACCCAGTACTTC. It translates to CASSLSLAGGQETQYF.

This chain uses TRBV7-2 with TRBJ2-7; 9 bases are a match to TRBD2. Per germline, CDR1 SGHTA and CDR2 FQGNSA. The CDR3 runs 14 residues. J was trimmed by 6 bases and V by 1 base; bases with no gene match: 4. The CDR3 region is CASSLDSGRGEQYF. For the CDR3, the DNA is TGTGCCAGCAGCTTAGATAGCGGGAGAGGCGAGCAGTACTTC.

V and J are TRBV27 and TRBJ2-7, with 7 bases fitting TRBD2. With 3 bases clipped from V and 5 bases from J, the junction kept 10 bases outside the gene matches. The CDR3 has 15 amino acids. CDR1 is MNHEY, CDR2 SMNVEV, per germline (reference sequence). The CDR3 region has the DNA TGTGCCAGCAGTTTTTGGTTGGGGGGGGAAAACGAGCAGTACTTC. Its protein is CASSFWLGGENEQYF.

The chain employs TRBV7-2 and TRBJ2-7, with D maybe TRBD2 (6 bases). Germline V gene data show CDR1 as SGHTA and CDR2 as FQGNSA. The CDR3 length is 16 residues. V gave up 5 bases and J gave up 2 bases, with 19 bases separating them. CDR3 residues: CASSLGYGGVTYEQYF. As DNA, the CDR3 is TGTGCCAGCAGCCTAGGGTACGGCGGGGTGACCTACGAGCAGTACTTC.

This clone has a handful of counts. This chain uses TRBV6-5 with TRBJ1-1, with a possible D match to TRBD1 (6 bases). The CDR3 has 13 amino acids. Germline values: CDR1 MNHEY, CDR2 SVGAGI. The V end lost 5 bases, the J end lost 1 base, and 8 bases lay between the germline ends. Here the CDR3 DNA reads TGTGCCAGCAGTCTGACAGGGAACACTGAAGCTTTCTTT. Translated: CASSLTGNTEAFF.

This clone was found once. The V and J genes are TRBV6-6 and TRBJ2-2; no firm D call. V lost 6 bases, J lost 7 bases, and 9 bases lay in between. The CDR3 is 12 amino acids. Germline V gene lookup returns CDR1 MNHNY and CDR2 SVGAGI (reference sequence). In nucleotides, the CDR3 is TGTGCCAGCAGGCAACTAATCGGGGAGCTGTTTTTT. Encoded protein: CASRQLIGELFF.

This clone came up a few times. The gene calls are TRBV27 and TRBJ1-5; D is unclear. Germline V CDR1 and CDR2: MNHEY, SMNVEV (reference sequence). Trimming shortened V by 3 bases and J by 6 bases, and 9 bases separated the two germline ends. The CDR3 length is 13 residues. Here the CDR3 reads CASSFRDSQPQHF. CDR3 in DNA: TGTGCCAGCAGTTTCCGGGATTCTCAGCCCCAGCATTTT.

This clone was detected once. The rearrangement uses TRBV20-1 and TRBJ1-2, with D unresolved. The CDR3 consists of 10 residues. V was shortened by 3 bases and J by 8 bases, with 7 bases between the two germline ends. CDR1 and CDR2 from the germline V gene are DFQATT and SNEGSKA (reference sequence). The CDR3 protein is CSASGEGYTF. As DNA, the CDR3 is TGCAGTGCTAGTGGGGAGGGCTACACCTTC.

The rearrangement joins TRBV18 to TRBJ2-7; 9 bases map to TRBD1. This CDR3 contains 16 residues. The germline CDR1 and CDR2 sequences are KGHSH and LQKENI. The ends lost 0 bases at V and 10 bases at J; junction bases unmatched: 13. The CDR3 protein is CASSPPTGTGTPFQYF. CDR3 nucleotides: TGTGCCAGCTCACCACCGACGGGGACAGGGACCCCGTTTCAGTACTTC. Together with reference TRBV18 and TRBJ2-7, the CDR3 gives the full variable domain: NAGVMQNPRHLVRRRGQEARLRCSPMKGHSHVYWYRQLPEEGLKFMVYLQKENIIDESGMPKERFSAEFPKEGPSILRIQQVVRGDSAAYFCASSPPTGTGTPFQYFGPGTRLTVT.

The chain is built from TRBV6-1 and TRBJ2-1; 12 nucleotides align to TRBD2. CDR1 and CDR2 from the germline V gene are MNHNS and SASEGT. Germline trimming cut 2 bases from V and 8 bases from J; bases unmatched to any gene: 10. The CDR3 extends over 17 amino acids. Here the CDR3 reads CASSESGRTSGAHEQFF. CDR3 DNA: TGTGCCAGCAGTGAAAGTGGGCGGACTAGCGGGGCCCATGAGCAGTTCTTC.

The genes are TRBV6-5 and TRBJ2-7; tentative D call: TRBD1 (5 bases). Looked up from germline, CDR1 is MNHEY and CDR2 is SVGAGI. The V gene lost 6 bases and the J gene lost 4 bases, with 16 bases spanning the gap. This CDR3 comprises 14 residues. The CDR3 here is CASSGHSTSYEQYF. Written as DNA, the CDR3 is TGTGCCAGCAGCGGACACTCAACATCATACGAGCAGTACTTC.

The chain couples TRBV4-1 to TRBJ2-3; possibly TRBD1 for D (6 bases). The CDR3 is 15 amino acids. V gave up 4 bases and J gave up 4 bases, with 15 bases separating them. CDR1 MGHRA and CDR2 YSYEKL come from the germline V gene. CDR3 loop: CASSPGYRESDTQYF. As DNA, the CDR3 is TGCGCCAGCAGCCCAGGATACAGGGAATCAGATACGCAGTATTTT.

V usage is TRBV19 and J usage is TRBJ2-7; 8 positions agree with TRBD1. Germline V gives CDR1 LNHDA, CDR2 SQIVND (reference sequence). This CDR3 spans 14 amino acids. V gave up 3 bases and J gave up 3 bases; unmatched junction bases: 4. The CDR3 coding sequence is TGTGCCAGTAGTATTGGACAGGGTATCTACGAGCAGTACTTC. Translated, it gives CASSIGQGIYEQYF.

The rearrangement links TRBV20-1 to TRBJ1-2, with 9 positions matching TRBD1. This CDR3 has 11 amino acids. J was trimmed by 14 bases and V by 3 bases; bases with no gene match: 7. Germline CDR1 reads DFQATT; CDR2 reads SNEGSKA (reference sequence). CDR3 loop: CSASRQGVRTF. The CDR3 coding sequence is TGCAGTGCTAGCCGACAGGGGGTGAGGACCTTC.

This clone has a handful of counts. The chain links TRBV6-1 to TRBJ1-1, with 7 bases aligning to TRBD1. Germline V lookup: CDR1 MNHNS, CDR2 SASEGT. This CDR3 has 16 residues. V trimming: 3 bases; J trimming: 1 base; junction bases outside the gene matches: 8. The CDR3 here is CASSETGNEWNTEAFF. For the CDR3, the DNA is TGTGCCAGCAGTGAGACAGGGAACGAATGGAACACTGAAGCTTTCTTT.

This clone was recorded once. At the DNA level, this CDR3 is encoded by other sequences in the same sample as well. The V and J genes are TRBV5-1 and TRBJ2-5; 11 nucleotides line up with TRBD1. Germline V gene lookup returns CDR1 SGHRS and CDR2 YFSETQ. The CDR3 sequence is 14 residues long. The trim removed 5 bases at V and 3 bases at J, leaving 3 bases unmatched. In DNA, the CDR3 is TGCGCCAGCAGTTGGACAGGGGGCGAAGAGACCCAGTACTTC. Its translation: CASSWTGGEETQYF.

J is TRBJ2-2 and V is TRBV29-1; D may be TRBD1 (5 bases). V lost 4 bases to trimming and J lost 9 bases, with 18 bases between them. The CDR3 spans 14 residues. Germline V gene sequence: CDR1 SQVTM, CDR2 ANQGSEA. CDR3 protein: CSVVRATGYRELFF. Written as DNA, the CDR3 is TGCAGCGTTGTTAGGGCCACAGGTTATAGGGAGCTGTTTTTT.

This clone was seen once. The chain joins TRBV27 to TRBJ2-1; 11 bases map to TRBD1. The CDR3 loop spans 21 amino acids. The J segment lost 5 bases and the V segment lost 4 bases, leaving 22 bases of the junction unmatched. Germline CDR1 reads MNHEY; CDR2 reads SMNVEV (reference sequence). In DNA form, the CDR3 reads TGTGCCAGCAGTTCCGAGACCTGGACAGGGGGCCTCTTACCCTCTAACAATGAGCAGTTCTTC. Translated: CASSSETWTGGLLPSNNEQFF.

The chain is built from TRBV30 and TRBJ1-1, with D unresolved. Trimming took 5 bases from V and 4 from J, leaving 11 bases between them. The CDR3 has 12 residues. Germline CDR1 GTSNPN, CDR2 SVGIG (reference sequence). This chain's CDR3 is CAWSRGSTEAFF. The CDR3 DNA follows: TGTGCCTGGTCCCGGGGTAGCACTGAAGCTTTCTTT. Drawing the rest from reference TRBV30 and TRBJ1-1, the complete variable domain is SQTIHQWPATLVQPVGSPLSLECTVEGTSNPNLYWYRQAAGRGLQLLFYSVGIGQISSEVPQNLSASRPQDRQFILSSKKLLLSDSGFYLCAWSRGSTEAFFGQGTRLTVV.

This rearrangement joins TRBV6-1 to TRBJ2-2, with 8 bases matching TRBD1. In germline, CDR1 is MNHNS, CDR2 SASEGT. Germline trimming cut 7 bases from V and 2 bases from J; bases unmatched to any gene: 6. This CDR3 is built from 15 residues. In DNA form, the CDR3 reads TGTGCCAGCACGGCCGGGACAGGCAACACCGGGGAGCTGTTTTTT. As protein: CASTAGTGNTGELFF.

The chain employs TRBV7-9 and TRBJ1-1; 8 positions agree with TRBD1. V trimming: 6 bases; J trimming: 0 bases; junction bases outside the gene matches: 9. This CDR3 contains 16 residues. CDR1 and CDR2 (germline): SEHNR, FQNEAQ (reference sequence). CDR3 DNA sequence: TGTGCCAGCAGAAAAGGACAGGGTCAGATGAACACTGAAGCTTTCTTT. Its protein is CASRKGQGQMNTEAFF.

J is TRBJ2-3 and V is TRBV5-8, with 7 bases aligning to TRBD2. Germline lookup yields CDR1 SGHTS and CDR2 YDEGEE. Unmatched junction bases numbered 6, after V lost 7 bases and J lost 4 bases. There are 13 residues in the CDR3. For the CDR3, the DNA is TGTGCCAGCTCACGGGAGGTCGCAGATACGCAGTATTTT. This sequence encodes CASSREVADTQYF.

V is TRBV5-1 and J is TRBJ1-1; D is undetermined. The CDR3 runs to 14 residues. V lost 0 bases, J lost 5 bases, and 11 bases lay in between. Looked up from germline, CDR1 is SGHRS and CDR2 is YFSETQ. CDR3 nucleotides: TGCGCCAGCAGCTTGGGGAGTGGTACAACTGAAGCTTTCTTT. Its protein product is CASSLGSGTTEAFF.

The V call is TRBV12-5, the J call TRBJ2-7; TRBD1 aligns across 9 bases. The CDR3 covers 15 residues. The trim removed 9 bases at V and 5 bases at J, leaving 14 bases unmatched. Germline CDR1 reads LGHNT; CDR2 reads FRNRAP. The CDR3 region has the DNA TGTGCTAGCGGGCCCACAGGGGGCAGCGGGGACGAGCAGTACTTC. It yields the protein CASGPTGGSGDEQYF.

This clone was found once. The chain employs TRBV4-1 and TRBJ2-1; D gene ambiguous. Germline V lookup: CDR1 MGHRA, CDR2 YSYEKL. The CDR3 totals 15 residues. V gave up 2 bases and J gave up 0 bases, with 8 bases separating them. CDR3 bases: TGCGCCAGCAGCCAATTTAGTCGCTCCTACAATGAGCAGTTCTTC. It is translated as CASSQFSRSYNEQFF.

This clone turned up a few times. V and J are TRBV6-1 and TRBJ1-1; D remains unclear. Germline loops: CDR1 MNHNS, CDR2 SASEGT. Trimming took off 3 bases at V and 3 bases at J, with 11 bases between the two ends. This CDR3 has 14 amino acids. This CDR3 is CASSDTGRDTEAFF. The CDR3 coding sequence is TGTGCCAGCAGTGATACGGGTCGAGACACTGAAGCTTTCTTT.

The chain has TRBV23-1 and TRBJ1-5, with TRBD1 identical over 11 bases. TRBV23-1 is flagged as an ORF with uncertain function. With V trimmed by 2 bases and J by 2 bases, 5 bases remained unmatched. The CDR3 length is 17 residues. This CDR3 is CASSQPGTGGRNQPQHF. The DNA of the CDR3 is TGCGCCAGCAGTCAACCCGGGACAGGGGGTCGCAATCAGCCCCAGCATTTT.

The V and J genes are TRBV6-1 and TRBJ1-2; D perhaps matches TRBD1 (6 bases). V lost 6 bases and J lost 6, with 17 bases in between. The CDR3 spans 14 residues. Germline loops: CDR1 MNHNS, CDR2 SASEGT. CDR3: CASREGEGGNGYTF. As DNA, the CDR3 is TGTGCCAGCAGGGAGGGGGAGGGTGGGAATGGCTACACCTTC.

This clone was picked up a small number of times. This chain joins TRBV2 and TRBJ2-2; D may be TRBD2 (8 bases). Per germline, CDR1 SNHLY and CDR2 FYNNEI. The CDR3 has 16 residues. V shed 6 bases and J shed 6 bases, with 20 bases lying between them. The CDR3 is CASRATRQGLAGELFF. The CDR3 coding sequence is TGTGCCAGCAGGGCAACTAGACAGGGACTAGCCGGGGAGCTGTTTTTT.

The chain is built from TRBV6-5 and TRBJ2-3; possibly TRBD2 for D (6 bases). Trimming pared 4 bases from V and 5 bases from J, leaving 7 bases between. Germline lookup yields CDR1 MNHEY and CDR2 SVGAGI. This CDR3 is 12 amino acids long. For the CDR3, the DNA is TGTGCCAGCAGTTTCGGGGGAGATACGCAGTATTTT. Residues: CASSFGGDTQYF.

The chain uses TRBV6-5 and TRBJ1-1; TRBD1 might be the D (6 bases). The CDR3 has 15 amino acids. V was clipped by 0 bases and J by 0 bases, with 8 bases between them. The germline V gene encodes CDR1 MNHEY and CDR2 SVGAGI. CDR3 DNA sequence: TGTGCCAGCAGTTACTCCACAGGGTTGAACACTGAAGCTTTCTTT. Translated: CASSYSTGLNTEAFF.